This TCR beta chain comes out of a study of cytomegalovirus exposure and HLA in healthy donors. Findings of the study overall: A previous analysis found most TCR beta V segments productive roughly 87% or roughly 30% of the time. The authors excluded some V segments, including TRBV6-2 and TRBV6-3, as indistinguishable. The authors listed 150 to 200 TCR beta chains as cytomegalovirus-associated.

Primers for the PCR totalled 60 Vbeta and 13 Jbeta. The table came from immunoSEQ multiplex PCR; TCRdb's copy has only in-frame clones and leaves some out. Of roughly 100,000 clones listed, more than 65% are singletons. Comments on this clone: The antigen remains unidentified.

V was clipped by 3 bases and J by 0 bases, with 8 bases between them. Germline loops: CDR1 MNHEY, CDR2 SMNVEV (reference sequence). This CDR3 is 14 amino acids long. The specimen was PBMCs. The V and J genes are TRBV27 and TRBJ1-2; D may be TRBD1 (5 bases). This receptor was taken from a woman aged 18-30 years in good health and CMV-seropositive. The CDR3 is CASSFWGANYGYTF. The CDR3, as DNA: TGTGCCAGCAGTTTCTGGGGGGCTAACTATGGCTACACCTTC.